Below, 20 T cell receptor beta chains from the same sample are listed, as sequenced in a study of blood T cell repertoires in COVID-19. TCRdb keeps only in-frame clones here, not all; method: immunoSEQ multiplex PCR. The data hold about 280,000 clones, with approximately 86% observed a single time. The sequenced material came from peripheral blood. These receptor sequences come from a young man with active or convalescent COVID-19.

A remark on this clone: A read error may explain this, as a much larger clone is one base away. This chain connects TRBV3-1 (or the pseudogene TRBV3-2) to TRBJ2-7, with D unclear. V was trimmed by 4 bases and J by 0 bases, leaving 4 bases between them. The CDR3 runs 12 residues. The germline V gene encodes CDR1 LGHDT and CDR2 YNNKEL (reference sequence). The CDR3 DNA sequence: TGTGCCAGCAGCCTTAGCTCCTACGAGCAGTACTTC. Translated: CASSLSSYEQYF.

The V and J genes are TRBV5-1 and TRBJ2-1; 11 bases line up with TRBD2. Germline values: CDR1 SGHRS, CDR2 YFSETQ. Trimming cost V 2 bases and J 8 bases; bases outside gene matches: 9. CDR3 length: 16 residues. CDR3 loop: CASSFLSGGAEDEQFF. In DNA, the CDR3 is TGCGCCAGCAGCTTCCTTAGCGGGGGGGCCGAGGATGAGCAGTTCTTC.

The CDR3 loop is CASSEEDRAEQYF. The CDR3 DNA sequence: TGTGCCAGCAGTGAAGAGGACAGGGCCGAGCAGTACTTC. V gene TRBV6-1 combines with J gene TRBJ2-7; TRBD1 matches at 8 bases. The V and J ends lost 1 base and 6 bases, in that order; junction bases with no gene match: 2. The CDR3 sequence is 13 residues long. Germline V gene sequence: CDR1 MNHNS, CDR2 SASEGT.

Comments on this clone: In the same sample, other DNA sequences code for this CDR3. This chain links TRBV12-3 or TRBV12-4 with TRBJ1-3, with D uncertain. This CDR3 spans 12 amino acids. V dropped 3 bases and J dropped 2 bases, with 2 bases sitting between them. The CDR3 DNA follows: TGTGCCAGCAGTTTCACTGGAAACACCATATATTTT. Translation gives CASSFTGNTIYF.

This chain joins TRBV7-9 and TRBJ1-4; D gene ambiguous. Germline-derived CDR1 and CDR2 are SEHNR and FQNEAQ (reference sequence). The CDR3 has 14 amino acids. V was shortened by 5 bases and J by 8 bases, with 15 bases between the two germline ends. CDR3 bases: TGTGCCAGCAGCCTAAACATCGCGGGGGAAAAACTGTTTTTT. It codes for CASSLNIAGEKLFF.

The chain has TRBV7-8 and TRBJ1-1; 7 nucleotides line up with TRBD1. Per germline, CDR1 SGHVS and CDR2 FQNEAQ. The length of the CDR3 is 15 residues. V lost 3 bases to trimming and J lost 2 bases; unmatched junction nucleotides: 6. The CDR3 spells CASSFRTGGNTEAFF. The CDR3 DNA reads as TGTGCCAGCAGCTTCCGGACAGGCGGAAACACTGAAGCTTTCTTT.

This rearrangement joins TRBV5-4 to TRBJ2-7, with 10 bases fitting TRBD1. This CDR3 has 13 amino acids. V shed 3 bases, J shed 5 bases, and the junction held 2 bases outside the gene matches. CDR1 and CDR2 (germline): SGHNT, YYREEE (reference sequence). For the CDR3, the DNA is TGTGCCAGCAGCTCAGGGACAGGGGACGAGCAGTACTTC. Translated, it gives CASSSGTGDEQYF.

V is TRBV4-3 and J is TRBJ2-7, with D maybe TRBD2 (6 bases). With 2 bases removed from V and 6 bases from J, the gap between germline ends came to 11 bases. Germline CDR1 LGHNA, CDR2 YSLEER. CDR3 size: 13 residues. In nucleotides, the CDR3 is TGCGCCAGCAGCCAAACGACTAGTTTCGAGCAGTACTTC. This gives the protein CASSQTTSFEQYF.

The gene calls are TRBV5-6 and TRBJ1-2; the match to TRBD1 covers 7 bases. Germline trimming cut 6 bases from V and 0 bases from J; bases unmatched to any gene: 17. Per the germline V gene, CDR1 is SGHDT and CDR2 is YYEEEE. The CDR3 consists of 18 residues. The CDR3 region is CASIQWGGRGEANYGYTF. CDR3 coding DNA: TGTGCCAGCATACAGTGGGGAGGCAGGGGGGAAGCTAACTATGGCTACACCTTC.

The chain has TRBV5-1 and TRBJ2-7; 8 bases align to TRBD1. The CDR3 is 17 residues long. The germline CDR1 and CDR2 sequences are SGHRS and YFSETQ. V lost 2 bases to trimming and J lost 5 bases; unmatched junction nucleotides: 15. Here the CDR3 reads CASSFFGRGQGADEQYF. The DNA of the CDR3 is TGCGCCAGCAGCTTCTTTGGCCGAGGACAGGGCGCCGACGAGCAGTACTTC.

The chain links TRBV7-9 to TRBJ2-2, with 8 bases matching TRBD1. There are 14 residues in the CDR3. Trimming at V came to 8 bases and at J to 3 bases, leaving 5 bases not matched to a gene. Germline CDR1 is SEHNR and CDR2 is FQNEAQ (reference sequence). CDR3 sequence (DNA): TGTGCCAGCGGTCAGGGGGCTTACACCGGGGAGCTGTTTTTT. It specifies CASGQGAYTGELFF.

This chain connects TRBV5-4 to TRBJ1-4; 8 nucleotides agree with TRBD1. V was pared by 4 bases and J by 7 bases, with 12 bases of the junction left unmatched. CDR1 SGHNT and CDR2 YYREEE come from the germline V gene (reference sequence). The CDR3 runs 16 residues. The CDR3 reads CASSTNDRGRGEKLFF. DNA of the CDR3: TGTGCCAGCAGCACGAACGACAGGGGCCGTGGTGAAAAACTGTTTTTT.

This clone was counted a single time. The chain couples TRBV2 to TRBJ2-5; 8 bases map to TRBD2. Germline trimming cut 2 bases from V and 4 bases from J; bases unmatched to any gene: 9. Per germline, CDR1 SNHLY and CDR2 FYNNEI. The CDR3 sequence is 16 residues long. CDR3 coding DNA: TGTGCCAGCAGTGAAATTGGCGGGGGGCGGGTAGAGACCCAGTACTTC. Protein sequence: CASSEIGGGRVETQYF.

The CDR3 loop reads CASSHRDTDTQYF. CDR3 bases: TGTGCCAGCAGCCACAGGGACACAGATACGCAGTATTTT. V usage is TRBV6-5 and J usage is TRBJ2-3; the D gene is possibly TRBD1 (6 bases). Germline CDR1 is MNHEY and CDR2 is SVGAGI. The CDR3 totals 13 residues. Trimming left V 6 bases short and J 2 bases short, with 9 bases between.

The J gene is TRBJ2-7, the V gene TRBV3-1 (or the pseudogene TRBV3-2), with 11 bases identical to TRBD1. This CDR3 has 14 amino acids. With V trimmed by 3 bases and J by 4 bases, 2 bases remained unmatched. Germline lookup yields CDR1 LGHDT and CDR2 YNNKEL (reference sequence). The CDR3 DNA reads TGTGCCAGCAGCCAGGACAGGGGGCTGTACGAGCAGTACTTC. Encoded protein: CASSQDRGLYEQYF.

This sequence joins TRBV4-3 and TRBJ2-7; 15 bases line up with TRBD2. V dropped 0 bases and J dropped 1; count of bases not matched to a gene: 4. The CDR3 consists of 18 residues. CDR1 LGHNA and CDR2 YSLEER come from the germline V gene. As DNA, the CDR3 is TGCGCCAGCAGCCAAGAGGGACTAGCGGGGGGCCGTTCCTACGAGCAGTACTTC. Protein sequence: CASSQEGLAGGRSYEQYF.

V usage is TRBV20-1 and J usage is TRBJ1-3, with D hard to call. The CDR3 is 14 amino acids. From germline, CDR1 is DFQATT and CDR2 SNEGSKA (reference sequence). The ends were cut back, 3 bases at V and 0 bases at J, with 9 bases in the middle. The CDR3 DNA sequence: TGCAGTGCTAGTTCGCCAGACTCTGGAAACACCATATATTTT. Translated, it gives CSASSPDSGNTIYF.

This clone was seen at least ten times. This chain uses TRBV7-8 with TRBJ1-2, with D tentatively TRBD1 (6 bases). The CDR3 is 15 residues long. Trimming took off 2 bases at V and 4 bases at J, with 14 bases between the two ends. Germline-derived CDR1 and CDR2 are SGHVS and FQNEAQ. CDR3 protein: CASSLRGVGAYGYTF. The DNA for the CDR3 is TGTGCCAGCAGCTTACGCGGCGTGGGGGCCTATGGCTACACCTTC.

The DNA for the CDR3 is TGTGCTAGTGGTTCCGACAGTTCGAGGGAAAAACTGTTTTTT. Residues: CASGSDSSREKLFF. The chain couples TRBV12-5 to TRBJ1-4; weak D call: TRBD1 (5 bases). The CDR3 spans 14 residues. The V gene lost 4 bases and the J gene lost 8 bases, with 14 bases spanning the gap. Germline CDR1 LGHNT, CDR2 FRNRAP.

The rearrangement links TRBV4-3 to TRBJ2-1; TRBD2 aligns across 9 bases. This CDR3 contains 15 residues. V gave up 2 bases and J gave up 3 bases; unmatched junction bases: 2. Germline V CDR1 and CDR2: LGHNA, YSLEER. This CDR3 reads CASSQQRGDYNEQFF. CDR3 DNA sequence: TGCGCCAGCAGCCAACAGCGGGGGGACTACAATGAGCAGTTCTTC.